A selection of T cell receptor beta chains follows, all from one sample in a study of molecular identifiers for immune sequencing clone quantification. TCRdb itself ran the PCR reads through MiXCR, one entry per CDR3 protein. The sample has around 94,000 distinct CDR3 sequences, 35% seen once; the top ten hold approximately 10%. What was sequenced was naive CD8+ T cells from blood, with Jurkat cell RNA spiked in. Receptor source: a human donor in good health. Some libraries in this study had Jurkat cell RNA spiked in. The conserved cysteine and the conserved F or W are not part of the CDR3 here. Fields, in order: clone size, V gene, CDR3 protein. Size is stated for part of the rows, as once, few or many counts, or as a class when the clone is expanded.

clone size: .; V gene: TRBV4-1; CDR3 protein: ASSQAQEIILGDYGYT
clone size: .; V gene: TRBV20-1; CDR3 protein: CATLPPTVGLYNEQF
clone size: few; V gene: TRBV6-5; CDR3 protein: ASSLAGGSDTQY
clone size: .; V gene: TRBV9; CDR3 protein: ASSVGAASSYEQY
clone size: .; V gene: TRBV24-1; CDR3 protein: ATSVQGGYEQY
clone size: medium-sized; V gene: TRBV28; CDR3 protein: ATITGTTFPGANVLT
clone size: few; V gene: TRBV20-1; CDR3 protein: SASGGVDMYEQY
clone size: few; V gene: TRBV7-6; CDR3 protein: ASSLEVGGWY
clone size: many; V gene: TRBV2; CDR3 protein: ASSVLAGVADTQY
clone size: .; V gene: TRBV4-3; CDR3 protein: ASSQDRRASGSLGELF
clone size: .; V gene: TRBV7-6; CDR3 protein: ASSGGLEETQY
clone size: .; V gene: TRBV28; CDR3 protein: ASRVSPGGEQY
clone size: few; V gene: TRBV29-1; CDR3 protein: SVEMTGDSYEQY
clone size: few; V gene: TRBV3-1; CDR3 protein: ASSQPGGGTENSPLH
clone size: .; V gene: TRBV15; CDR3 protein: ATSKTRPSNQPQH
clone size: once; V gene: TRBV27; CDR3 protein: ASSLSKEFETQY
clone size: .; V gene: TRBV6-1; CDR3 protein: ASSEAPTSVGEQY